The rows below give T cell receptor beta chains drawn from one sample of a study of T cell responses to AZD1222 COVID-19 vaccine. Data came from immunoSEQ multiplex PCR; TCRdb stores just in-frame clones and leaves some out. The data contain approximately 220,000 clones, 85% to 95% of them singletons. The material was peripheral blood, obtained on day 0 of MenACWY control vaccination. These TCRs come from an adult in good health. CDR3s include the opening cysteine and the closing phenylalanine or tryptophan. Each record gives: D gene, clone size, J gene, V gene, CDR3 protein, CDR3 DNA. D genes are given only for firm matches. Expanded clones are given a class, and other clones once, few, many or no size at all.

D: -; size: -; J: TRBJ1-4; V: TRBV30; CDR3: CAWRRGNEKLFF; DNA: TGTGCCTGGAGAAGGGGGAATGAAAAACTGTTTTTT
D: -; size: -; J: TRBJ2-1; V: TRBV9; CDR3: CASSVSGTYNEQFF; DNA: TGTGCCAGCAGCGTGTCGGGGACTTACAATGAGCAGTTCTTC
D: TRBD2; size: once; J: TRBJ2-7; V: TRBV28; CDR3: CASRPAGVSYEQYF; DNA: TGTGCCAGCAGACCCGCGGGGGTTTCCTACGAGCAGTACTTC
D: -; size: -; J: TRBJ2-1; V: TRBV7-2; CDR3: CASSLDGGRSSYNEQFF; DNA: TGTGCCAGCAGCTTAGATGGGGGCAGGAGCTCCTACAATGAGCAGTTCTTC
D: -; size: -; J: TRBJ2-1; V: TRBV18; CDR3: CASSPPGVARYNEQFF; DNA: TGTGCCAGCTCACCACCCGGGGTAGCGCGCTACAATGAGCAGTTCTTC
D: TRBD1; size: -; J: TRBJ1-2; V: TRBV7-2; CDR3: CASSSTTGPGYGYTF; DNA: TGTGCCAGCAGCTCAACGACAGGGCCGGGCTATGGCTACACCTTC
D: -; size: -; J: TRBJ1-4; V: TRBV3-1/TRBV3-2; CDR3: CASSSSELTNEKLFF; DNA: TGTGCCAGCAGCTCTTCGGAGCTGACTAATGAAAAACTGTTTTTT
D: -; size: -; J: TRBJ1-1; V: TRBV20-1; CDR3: CRFESSTEAFF; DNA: TGCAGATTTGAGAGCAGCACTGAAGCTTTCTTT
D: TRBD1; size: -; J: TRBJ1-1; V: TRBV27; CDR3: CASSSRVAGQVNTEAFF; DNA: TGTGCCAGCAGTTCCAGGGTTGCGGGACAGGTGAACACTGAAGCTTTCTTT
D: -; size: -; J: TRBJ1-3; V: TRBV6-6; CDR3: CASSLSGHYSGNTIYF; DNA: TGTGCCAGCAGCCTCTCTGGACACTACTCTGGAAACACCATATATTTT
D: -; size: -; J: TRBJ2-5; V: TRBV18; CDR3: CASSPPQPARETQYF; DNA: TGTGCCAGCTCACCACCACAGCCCGCTCGGGAGACCCAGTACTTC
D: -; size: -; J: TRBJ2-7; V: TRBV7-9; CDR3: CASSLGLSEQYF; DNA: TGTGCCAGCAGCTTAGGTCTCTCCGAGCAGTACTTC
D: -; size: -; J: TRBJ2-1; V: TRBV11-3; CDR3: CASSFRGGPNEQFF; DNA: TGTGCCAGCAGCTTTCGGGGCGGCCCCAATGAGCAGTTCTTC
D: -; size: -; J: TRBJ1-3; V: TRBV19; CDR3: CASSTTDGNTIYF; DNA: TGTGCCAGTAGTACGACAGATGGAAACACCATATATTTT
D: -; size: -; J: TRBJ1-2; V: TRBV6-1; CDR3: CASSDILRGNYGYTF; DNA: TGTGCCAGCAGTGACATCCTTCGGGGGAACTATGGCTACACCTTC
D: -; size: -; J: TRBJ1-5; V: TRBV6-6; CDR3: CASGVGQPQHF; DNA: TGTGCCAGCGGCGTTGGTCAGCCCCAGCATTTT
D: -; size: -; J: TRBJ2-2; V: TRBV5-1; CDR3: CASSLQLGDTGELFF; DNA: TGCGCCAGCAGCTTGCAGCTAGGGGACACCGGGGAGCTGTTTTTT
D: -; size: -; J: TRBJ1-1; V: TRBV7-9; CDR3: CASSFYTSNTEAFF; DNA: TGTGCCAGCAGCTTCTACACCTCCAACACTGAAGCTTTCTTT
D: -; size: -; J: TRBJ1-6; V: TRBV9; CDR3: CASSVGDSPLHF; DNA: TGTGCCAGCAGCGTGGGGGATTCACCCCTCCACTTT
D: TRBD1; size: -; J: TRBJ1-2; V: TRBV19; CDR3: CASSDRAAGYGYTF; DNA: TGTGCCAGTAGCGACAGGGCGGCGGGCTATGGCTACACCTTC
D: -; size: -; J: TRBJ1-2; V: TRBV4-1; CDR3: CASSQDIGPRYF; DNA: TGCGCCAGCAGCCAAGATATCGGCCCCCGGTACTTC
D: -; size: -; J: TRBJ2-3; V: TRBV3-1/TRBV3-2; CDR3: CASSQLASRIDTQYF; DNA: TGTGCCAGCAGCCAACTGGCAAGCAGGATAGATACGCAGTATTTT
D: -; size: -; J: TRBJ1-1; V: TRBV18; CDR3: CASSPVTEAFF; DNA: TGTGCCAGCTCACCAGTCACTGAAGCTTTCTTT
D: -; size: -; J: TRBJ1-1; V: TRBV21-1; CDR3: CASSKALSWVGAGTEAFF; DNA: -
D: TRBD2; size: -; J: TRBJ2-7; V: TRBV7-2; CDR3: CASSREGQPSYEQYF; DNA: TGTGCCAGCAGTAGGGAGGGCCAGCCCTCCTACGAGCAGTACTTC
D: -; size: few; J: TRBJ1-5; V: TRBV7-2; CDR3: CASSLAGRNQPQHF; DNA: TGTGCCAGCAGCTTAGCGGGCCGAAATCAGCCCCAGCATTTT
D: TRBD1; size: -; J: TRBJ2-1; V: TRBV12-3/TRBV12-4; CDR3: CASGQGASYEQFF; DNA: TGTGCCAGCGGACAGGGGGCTTCGTATGAGCAGTTCTTC
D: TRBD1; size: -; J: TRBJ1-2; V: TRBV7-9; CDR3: CASSPRDRPNYGYTF; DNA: TGTGCCAGCAGCCCCCGGGACAGGCCTAACTATGGCTACACCTTC
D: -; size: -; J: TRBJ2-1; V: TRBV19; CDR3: CASSIVNIGRRGGEQFF; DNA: TGTGCCAGTAGTATAGTCAATATCGGACGGCGGGGTGGTGAGCAGTTCTTC
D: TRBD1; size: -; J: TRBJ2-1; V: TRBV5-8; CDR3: CASSLRGQGAEWNEQFF; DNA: TGTGCCAGCAGCCTTCGGGGACAGGGGGCTGAGTGGAATGAGCAGTTCTTC
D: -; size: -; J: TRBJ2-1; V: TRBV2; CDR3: CASIRTVGNEQFF; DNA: TGTGCCAGCATTCGGACTGTTGGCAATGAGCAGTTCTTC
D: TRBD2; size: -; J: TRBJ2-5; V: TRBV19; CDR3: CASSEGGTRGETQYF; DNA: TGTGCCAGTAGTGAAGGGGGGACTAGGGGTGAGACCCAGTACTTC
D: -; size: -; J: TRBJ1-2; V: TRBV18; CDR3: CASSPQGRGGGYTF; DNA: TGTGCCAGCTCTCCACAGGGAAGAGGTGGTGGCTACACCTTC
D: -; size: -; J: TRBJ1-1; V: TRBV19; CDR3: CASFGGYTEAFF; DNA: TGTGCCAGTTTCGGGGGATATACTGAAGCTTTCTTT
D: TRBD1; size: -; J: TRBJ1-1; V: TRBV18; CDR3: CASSPAGQLNTEAFF; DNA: TGTGCCAGCTCCCCAGCGGGACAGCTGAACACTGAAGCTTTCTTT
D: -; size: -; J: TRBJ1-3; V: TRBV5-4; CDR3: CASSLGGSGNTIYF; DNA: TGTGCCAGCAGCTTGGGGGGGTCTGGAAACACCATATATTTT
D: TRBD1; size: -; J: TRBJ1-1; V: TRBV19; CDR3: CASSIDTPGQGPKSGAFF; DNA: TGTGCCAGTAGTATAGATACACCGGGACAGGGACCTAAGAGCGGAGCTTTCTTT
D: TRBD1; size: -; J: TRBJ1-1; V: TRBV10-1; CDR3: CASSETGGATEAFF; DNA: TGCGCCAGCAGTGAGACAGGGGGCGCAACTGAAGCTTTCTTT
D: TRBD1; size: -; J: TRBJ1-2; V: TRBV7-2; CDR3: CASSLAPGGGGYTF; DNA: TGTGCCAGCAGCTTAGCGCCAGGGGGAGGCGGCTACACCTTC
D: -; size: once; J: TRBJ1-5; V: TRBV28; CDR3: CASNKENSNQPQHF; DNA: TGTGCCAGCAACAAGGAAAATAGCAATCAGCCCCAGCATTTT
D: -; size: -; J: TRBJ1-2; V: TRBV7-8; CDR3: CASSLVAGNLRPGYTF; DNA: TGTGCCAGCAGCTTAGTAGCAGGGAATCTTCGTCCGGGCTACACCTTC
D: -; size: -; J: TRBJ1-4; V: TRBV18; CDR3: CASSPGDRNEKLFF; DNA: TGTGCCAGCTCACCCGGGGACCGGAATGAAAAACTGTTTTTT
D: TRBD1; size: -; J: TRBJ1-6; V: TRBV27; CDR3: CASSSTGGVSPLHF; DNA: TGTGCCAGCAGCTCCACAGGGGGCGTCTCACCCCTCCACTTT
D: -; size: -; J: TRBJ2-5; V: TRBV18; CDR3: CASSIGQQETQYF; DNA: TGTGCCAGCTCAATTGGACAGCAAGAGACCCAGTACTTC
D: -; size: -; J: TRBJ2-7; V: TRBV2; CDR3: CASSLSSWEQYF; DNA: TGTGCCAGCAGTTTGTCTTCTTGGGAGCAGTACTTC
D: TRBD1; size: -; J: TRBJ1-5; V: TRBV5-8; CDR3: CASSLGDSFVAQHF; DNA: TGTGCCAGCAGCTTGGGGGACAGTTTTGTGGCCCAGCATTTT
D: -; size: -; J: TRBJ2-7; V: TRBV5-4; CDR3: CASSHRDSYEQYF; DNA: TGTGCCAGCAGCCACAGGGATTCCTACGAGCAGTACTTC
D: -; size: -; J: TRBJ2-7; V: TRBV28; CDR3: CASSFEGREQYF; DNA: TGTGCCAGCAGTTTCGAGGGTCGCGAGCAGTACTTC
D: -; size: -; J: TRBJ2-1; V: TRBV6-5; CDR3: CASSRRDLEFF; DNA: TGTGCCAGCAGCCGGCGGGACCTTGAGTTCTTC
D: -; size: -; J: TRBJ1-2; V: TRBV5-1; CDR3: CASSLQEVGKGYTF; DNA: TGCGCCAGCAGCCTGCAGGAGGTCGGGAAAGGCTACACCTTC
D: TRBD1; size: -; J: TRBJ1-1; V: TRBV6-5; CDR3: CASNHDRGNTEAFF; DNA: TGTGCCAGCAACCATGACAGGGGAAACACTGAAGCTTTCTTT